This T cell receptor beta chain was sequenced during a study of T cells in Graves' hyperthyroidism and ophthalmopathy. Study details: Sampling of peripheral blood happened at initial diagnosis, prior to any treatment. Notes on the study in general: In the blood, most expanded thyroid clonotypes above 0.001 appeared as well.

With regard to this clonotype: Its specificity is unknown. One base away lies a much larger clone, so this may be a sequencing read error.

Per germline, CDR1 LGHDT and CDR2 YNNKEL (reference sequence). J was trimmed by 6 bases and V by 3 bases; bases with no gene match: 6. This CDR3 spans 14 amino acids. TCR beta CDR3 sequences were amplified from RNA transcripts. HTBI primers were used for first-round RT-PCR of the TCR CDR3. TCRdb redid the calling of the multiplex PCR reads with MiXCR, one entry per CDR3 protein. In the table there are more than 450,000 distinct CDR3 sequences, approximately 20% of which are singletons. Enrolled ophthalmopathy patients presented with a Clinical Activity Score of at least 3, a NOSPECS grade of at least 4, and disease duration under 3 months. Those patients with uncontrolled infection, other autoimmune disease, pregnancy or lactation were excluded.

The source of this sequence is a man between 35 and 55 years old with Graves' ophthalmopathy. Sequencing was carried out using blood. The chain links TRBV3-1 to TRBJ2-7; 9 bases line up with TRBD1. The CDR3 loop reads CASSQTLTGGEQYF. CDR3 bases: TGTGCCAGCAGCCAGACTCTGACAGGGGGCGAGCAGTACTTC.